Each of the 30 T cell receptor beta chains below was sequenced from the same sample in a study of T-cell memory formation after mild COVID-19. TCRdb reprocessed the 5' RACE reads with MiXCR, giving one entry per CDR3 protein. Among hundreds of thousands of distinct CDR3 sequences listed, approximately 15% were seen once. Sequenced: PBMCs or a T cell subset sorted from them (not recorded which). The origin of the receptors is a man younger than 30 who had mild COVID-19 (a few samples of this study predate the infection). Cell type and time point are not known.

This clonotype was counted a few times. The chain links TRBV7-2 to TRBJ2-7, with TRBD1 matching 9 bases. CDR1 and CDR2 (germline): SGHTA, FQGNSA. Trimming took 11 bases from V and 5 from J; bases not matched to a gene: 4. There are 11 residues in the CDR3. CDR3 in DNA: TGTGCCCTTGGACAGGGGAACGAGCAGTACTTC. Encoded protein: CALGQGNEQYF.

This chain joins TRBV18 and TRBJ1-1; D ambiguous. The CDR3 is made up of 13 amino acids. Trimming shortened V by 5 bases and J by 0 bases, and 7 bases separated the two germline ends. Germline V gives CDR1 KGHSH, CDR2 LQKENI. CDR3 region: CASSVEMNTEAFF. The CDR3 region has the DNA TGTGCCAGCTCAGTGGAGATGAACACTGAAGCTTTCTTT.

This clonotype was counted a few times. The chain carries TRBV7-2 and TRBJ1-4, with no clear D. The CDR3 sequence is 14 residues long. Germline values: CDR1 SGHTA, CDR2 FQGNSA. V was pared by 3 bases and J by 4 bases, with 9 bases between. The CDR3 DNA reads TGTGCCAGCAGCTTTTCCCGGCTTAATGAAAAACTGTTTTTT. Its translation: CASSFSRLNEKLFF.

This clonotype was observed at least ten times. This chain links TRBV5-1 with TRBJ1-4; TRBD1 is a possible D gene (6 bases). The germline V gene encodes CDR1 SGHRS and CDR2 YFSETQ. V dropped 0 bases and J dropped 8 bases, with 11 bases sitting between them. The CDR3 totals 14 residues. DNA for the CDR3: TGCGCCAGCAGCTTGGACGGGGGGCACGAAAAACTGTTTTTT. It codes for CASSLDGGHEKLFF.

This rearrangement joins TRBV7-3 to TRBJ2-2; 8 positions agree with TRBD1. V lost 2 bases and J lost 6; bases outside the gene matches: 5. The length of the CDR3 is 15 residues. The V gene's germline CDR1 is SGHTA and CDR2 FQGTGA. The CDR3 coding sequence is TGTGCCAGCAGCTTAGCGTACAGGGGGTCCGGGGAGCTGTTTTTT. It translates to CASSLAYRGSGELFF.

This clonotype was found many times. The V gene is TRBV7-3, the J gene TRBJ2-1; 12 bases line up with TRBD2. Germline CDR1 and CDR2: SGHTA and FQGTGA. V dropped 3 bases and J dropped 5; count of bases not matched to a gene: 11. The length of the CDR3 is 18 residues. The CDR3 loop is CASSLSPSGGEWDNEQFF. The CDR3 region has the DNA TGTGCCAGCAGCTTGTCCCCTAGCGGGGGGGAATGGGACAATGAGCAGTTCTTC. The variable domain in full, with the rest retrieved from reference TRBV7-3 and TRBJ2-1, is GAGVSQTPSNKVTEKGKYVELRCDPISGHTALYWYRQSLGQGPEFLIYFQGTGAADDSGLPNDRFFAVRPEGSVSTLKIQRTERGDSAVYLCASSLSPSGGEWDNEQFFGPGTRLTVL.

The sample holds many counts of this clonotype. The CDR3 DNA sequence: TGTGCCAGCACTCGCGCCGGGCGGGGTGGTGAGCAGTTCTTC. It is translated as CASTRAGRGGEQFF. This chain connects TRBV25-1 to TRBJ2-1, with D maybe TRBD2 (6 bases). This CDR3 has 14 residues. Germline V gene lookup returns CDR1 MGHDK and CDR2 SYGVNS. Between the trimmed V and J ends, which lost 7 bases and 9 bases, there was a span of 19 bases.

The rearrangement joins TRBV5-6 to TRBJ2-7; TRBD1 might be the D (5 bases). This CDR3 has 14 amino acids. With 2 bases removed from V and 1 base from J, the gap between germline ends came to 10 bases. Germline CDR1 is SGHDT and CDR2 is YYEEEE. As DNA, the CDR3 is TGTGCCAGCAGCTTTGTGGGGCCTTCCTACGAGCAGTACGTC. It translates to CASSFVGPSYEQYV.

There are a few counts of this clonotype. The chain is built from TRBV4-1 and TRBJ2-7; TRBD2 matches 9 bases. V was clipped by 3 bases and J by 1 base; unmatched bases: 4. Germline assignment: CDR1 MGHRA and CDR2 YSYEKL. The CDR3 extends over 15 amino acids. In DNA form, the CDR3 reads TGCGCCAGCAGCCAGGGGCGGGGGGGATCCTACGAGCAGTACTTC. This codes for CASSQGRGGSYEQYF.

This clonotype was detected only a few times. The V and J genes are TRBV12-3 or TRBV12-4 and TRBJ1-1, with D hard to call. This CDR3 comprises 12 residues. V dropped 6 bases and J dropped 3 bases, with 8 bases sitting between them. The CDR3 region is CASRGMYTEAFF. CDR3 DNA: TGTGCCAGCAGGGGTATGTACACTGAAGCTTTCTTT.

This clonotype has a handful of counts. The chain couples TRBV10-3 to TRBJ2-5; 11 bases line up with TRBD2. Germline CDR1 reads ENHRY; CDR2 reads SYGVKD. The CDR3 spans 15 residues. Trimming removed 6 bases from V and 4 bases from J; junction bases left unmatched: 7. The CDR3 DNA follows: TGTGCCATCAGGAAGACTAGCGGGGAGTCAGAGACCCAGTACTTC. Translated, it gives CAIRKTSGESETQYF.

This clonotype was detected a few times. The V gene is TRBV24-1, the J gene TRBJ2-5; D may be TRBD1 or TRBD2 (5 bases each). Germline loops: CDR1 KGHDR, CDR2 SFDVKD. There are 13 residues in the CDR3. The V and J ends lost 1 base and 5 bases respectively, with 7 bases between them. This CDR3 reads CATSDFWGETQYF. The CDR3 bases are TGTGCCACCAGTGATTTCTGGGGGGAGACCCAGTACTTC.

The rearrangement uses TRBV4-3 and TRBJ1-1, with D unresolved. The CDR3 is made up of 14 amino acids. From germline, CDR1 is LGHNA and CDR2 YSLEER. Trimming took off 3 bases at V and 3 bases at J, with 11 bases between the two ends. DNA of the CDR3: TGCGCCAGCAGCCATCTCTTGAGGGACACTGAAGCTTTCTTT. Encoded protein: CASSHLLRDTEAFF.

There are a few counts of this clonotype. This rearrangement joins TRBV7-2 to TRBJ1-6; no clear D. This CDR3 has 15 residues. Looked up from germline, CDR1 is SGHTA and CDR2 is FQGNSA. Trimming pared 1 base from V and 9 bases from J, leaving 13 bases between. The CDR3 region is CASSLDPLQISPLHF. Written as DNA, the CDR3 is TGTGCCAGCAGCTTAGACCCCCTGCAGATTTCACCCCTCCACTTT.

The V gene is TRBV29-1, the J gene TRBJ2-1; D is perhaps TRBD2 (6 bases). CDR1 is SQVTM, CDR2 ANQGSEA, per germline. V lost 8 bases, J lost 2 bases, and 22 bases lay in between. The CDR3 runs to 16 residues. CDR3 DNA: TGCAGCCCTGAGCAAAGGACCGGGGGAGCCTACAATGAGCAGTTCTTC. It is translated as CSPEQRTGGAYNEQFF.

This clonotype has a handful of counts. The chain combines TRBV9 with TRBJ2-7; tentatively, D is TRBD2 (6 bases). This CDR3 region has 15 residues. The germline V gene encodes CDR1 SGDLS and CDR2 YYNGEE. The V and J ends lost 0 bases and 6 bases respectively, with 16 bases between them. The CDR3 nucleotides are TGTGCCAGCAGCGTAGGGGGGGATCTTCTCTCCGAGCAGTACGTC. Translated: CASSVGGDLLSEQYV.

This clonotype was seen many times. The gene calls are TRBV6-2 or TRBV6-3 and TRBJ2-1; a weak D match, TRBD2 (6 bases). The V gene lost 6 bases and the J gene lost 8 bases, with 20 bases spanning the gap. CDR1 MNHEY and CDR2 SVGEGT come from the germline V gene. This CDR3 spans 15 amino acids. This CDR3 reads CASSLNPDWGDEQFF. The CDR3 region has the DNA TGTGCCAGCAGCTTGAATCCCGACTGGGGGGATGAGCAGTTCTTC.

The J gene is TRBJ2-2, the V gene TRBV5-6; unclear D gene. The CDR3 is made up of 13 amino acids. Germline V gene lookup returns CDR1 SGHDT and CDR2 YYEEEE. With 0 bases removed from V and 7 bases from J, the gap between germline ends came to 7 bases. The CDR3 here is CASSLEGYGELFF. The CDR3 DNA reads TGTGCCAGCAGCTTGGAGGGTTACGGGGAGCTGTTTTTT.

The chain is built from TRBV29-1 and TRBJ1-4; D uncertain. Between the trimmed V and J ends, which lost 2 bases and 2 bases, there was a span of 6 bases. The V gene's germline CDR1 is SQVTM and CDR2 ANQGSEA. The CDR3 is 13 residues long. The CDR3 sequence: CSVESGTNEKLFF. In DNA form, the CDR3 reads TGCAGCGTTGAATCTGGGACTAATGAAAAACTGTTTTTT.

CDR3 protein: CASSLDRGRVNEQFF. CDR3 DNA sequence: TGTGCCAGCAGCCTCGACAGGGGGCGAGTCAATGAGCAGTTCTTC. This chain links TRBV7-2 with TRBJ2-1, with 10 nucleotides matching TRBD1. Germline lookup yields CDR1 SGHTA and CDR2 FQGNSA. This CDR3 is built from 15 residues. The trim removed 5 bases at V and 6 bases at J, leaving 7 bases unmatched. Combining the CDR3 with reference TRBV7-2 and TRBJ2-1 gives the whole variable domain GAGVSQSPSNKVTEKGKDVELRCDPISGHTALYWYRQSLGQGLEFLIYFQGNSAPDKSGLPSDRFSAERTGGSVSTLTIQRTQQEDSAVYLCASSLDRGRVNEQFFGPGTRLTVL.

The chain couples TRBV18 to TRBJ1-1, with D perhaps matching TRBD1 (6 bases). The CDR3 has 14 amino acids. The germline V gene has CDR1 KGHSH and CDR2 LQKENI. Between the trimmed V and J ends, which lost 6 bases and 6 bases, there was a span of 17 bases. DNA for the CDR3: TGTGCCAGCTCTAGGGGGGCTTTTACTTCTGAAGCTTTCTTT. This sequence encodes CASSRGAFTSEAFF.

The CDR3 DNA is TGTGCCAGCAGCGTAGAAGCACACCCCTATGGCTACACCTTC. Translation gives CASSVEAHPYGYTF. The J gene is TRBJ1-2, the V gene TRBV9; D is unresolved. CDR3 length equals 14 residues. Looked up from germline, CDR1 is SGDLS and CDR2 is YYNGEE. V gave up 0 bases and J gave up 4 bases, with 10 bases separating them.

The chain is built from TRBV29-1 and TRBJ1-1; D not resolved. The germline gives CDR1 SQVTM, CDR2 ANQGSEA. The CDR3 is made up of 13 amino acids. V lost 0 bases and J lost 0, with 5 bases in between. The CDR3 DNA reads TGCAGCGTTGAAGATCGGCTGAACACTGAAGCTTTCTTT. Translated, it gives CSVEDRLNTEAFF.

The chain carries TRBV12-5 and TRBJ2-1; no clear D gene. The CDR3 has 18 amino acids. Deletions cut 3 bases from V and 0 bases from J, with 18 bases between. Germline V lookup: CDR1 LGHNT, CDR2 FRNRAP. The CDR3: CASGLTPWTQSSYNEQFF. The CDR3 nucleotides read TGTGCTAGTGGTTTAACCCCCTGGACCCAGAGCTCCTACAATGAGCAGTTCTTC.

The J gene is TRBJ2-1, the V gene TRBV5-1; the D gene is possibly TRBD2 (5 bases). This CDR3 is built from 17 residues. V gave up 1 base and J gave up 0 bases, with 14 bases separating them. CDR1 and CDR2 (germline): SGHRS, YFSETQ. The CDR3 bases are TGCGCCAGCAGCTTGTTACTACGGACTCTCTCCTACAATGAGCAGTTCTTC. Its translation is CASSLLLRTLSYNEQFF.

A few counts support this clonotype. V and J are TRBV18 and TRBJ2-7; D uncertain. Trimming removed 2 bases from V and 2 bases from J, with 7 bases in between. Germline V gene lookup returns CDR1 KGHSH and CDR2 LQKENI. This CDR3 region has 13 residues. The CDR3 is CASSPASTYEQYF. The DNA for the CDR3 is TGTGCCAGCTCACCAGCATCCACCTACGAGCAGTACTTC.

The chain uses TRBV20-1 and TRBJ1-6; 7 positions agree with TRBD1. Unmatched junction bases numbered 12, after V lost 6 bases and J lost 7 bases. Germline V gene data show CDR1 as DFQATT and CDR2 as SNEGSKA (reference sequence). CDR3 length equals 15 residues. The CDR3 sequence: CSAQVGTARNSPLHF. The DNA of the CDR3 is TGCAGTGCCCAGGTGGGGACAGCCAGAAATTCACCCCTCCACTTT.

This clonotype was seen a few times. This rearrangement joins TRBV7-9 to TRBJ2-3; a weak D match, TRBD2 (6 bases). Germline V gene sequence: CDR1 SEHNR, CDR2 FQNEAQ (reference sequence). CDR3 length: 14 residues. V was pared by 5 bases and J by 1 base, with 10 bases between. In DNA form, the CDR3 reads TGTGCCAGCAGCCAGACTAGTCGCACAGATACGCAGTATTTT. It is translated as CASSQTSRTDTQYF. Filled out from reference TRBV7-9 and TRBJ2-3, the complete variable domain reads DTGVSQNPRHKITKRGQNVTFRCDPISEHNRLYWYRQTLGQGPEFLTYFQNEAQLEKSRLLSDRFSAERPKGSFSTLEIQRTEQGDSAMYLCASSQTSRTDTQYFGPGTRLTVL.

A few counts support this clonotype. V usage is TRBV23-1 and J usage is TRBJ2-6; no clear D gene. TRBV23-1 is an ORF, and what it does is uncertain. Trimming cost V 3 bases and J 0 bases, with 15 bases left between them. The CDR3 is made up of 18 amino acids. In DNA, the CDR3 is TGCGCCAGCAGTCAGCCGACACGGAACTACTCTGGGGCCAACGTCCTGACTTTC. It codes for CASSQPTRNYSGANVLTF.

The genes are TRBV27 and TRBJ2-5; D is tentatively TRBD1 or TRBD2 (5 bases each). Trimming cost V 6 bases and J 4 bases, with 12 bases left between them. The germline V gene has CDR1 MNHEY and CDR2 SMNVEV (reference sequence). This CDR3 has 13 residues. CDR3 DNA: TGTGCCAGCAGCCCCTCCGGGACAGAGACCCAGTACTTC. Protein sequence: CASSPSGTETQYF.